This entry lists 15 T cell receptor beta chains sequenced from one sample in a study of Ad26.COV2.S vaccination and SARS-CoV-2 variants. Treatment described: roughly 19 received Ad26.COV2.S at low or high dose, single or two shots; about five received placebo; per-sample allocation not given. Specimen acquisition occurred on day 63 following the initial vaccine or placebo injection. Produced via immunoSEQ multiplex PCR; TCRdb's table is partial and in-frame only. The sample contains roughly 380,000 clones, 88% of which appear only once. Sample: peripheral blood, taken in a trial of Ad26.COV2.S vaccine versus placebo. The receptors originated from a person aged 18-65 years who received the Ad26.COV2.S COVID-19 vaccine or a placebo.

The genes are TRBV6-2 or TRBV6-3 and TRBJ2-2, with TRBD2 matching over 8 bases. This CDR3 has 15 residues. V was clipped by 5 bases and J by 5 bases; unmatched bases: 7. Germline CDR1 and CDR2: MNHEY and SVGEGT. The CDR3 here is CASSQRGTGTGELFF. CDR3 bases: TGTGCCAGCAGTCAGCGGGGGACGGGGACCGGGGAGCTGTTTTTT.

This chain connects TRBV9 to TRBJ2-2; D is unresolved. Germline V CDR1 and CDR2: SGDLS, YYNGEE. Trimming shortened V by 0 bases and J by 4 bases, and 4 bases separated the two germline ends. The CDR3 length is 13 residues. The CDR3 reads CASSVGSTGELFF. The CDR3 bases are TGTGCCAGCAGCGTAGGGAGCACCGGGGAGCTGTTTTTT. The full variable domain, its missing parts supplied by reference TRBV9 and TRBJ2-2, is DSGVTQTPKHLITATGQRVTLRCSPRSGDLSVYWYQQSLDQGLQFLIQYYNGEERAKGNILERFSAQQFPDLHSELNLSSLELGDSALYFCASSVGSTGELFFGEGSRLTVL.

The V call is TRBV7-8, the J call TRBJ2-2; 8 bases agree with TRBD1. The CDR3 is 15 residues long. The J segment lost 4 bases and the V segment lost 5 bases, leaving 6 bases of the junction unmatched. Germline V gene data show CDR1 as SGHVS and CDR2 as FQNEAQ. Here the CDR3 DNA reads TGTGCCAGCAGCGAGGACAGGGTCCGCACCGGGGAGCTGTTTTTT. Protein product: CASSEDRVRTGELFF. Looking up the rest from reference TRBV7-8 and TRBJ2-2 gives the full variable domain: GAGVSQSPRYKVAKRGQDVALRCDPISGHVSLFWYQQALGQGPEFLTYFQNEAQLDKSGLPSDRFFAERPEGSVSTLKIQRTQQEDSAVYLCASSEDRVRTGELFFGEGSRLTVL.

This clone was seen only once. This sequence joins TRBV27 and TRBJ2-7; TRBD1 matches at 7 bases. V lost 6 bases and J lost 6; bases outside the gene matches: 20. The germline V gene encodes CDR1 MNHEY and CDR2 SMNVEV (reference sequence). The CDR3 is 17 amino acids. CDR3 nucleotide sequence: TGTGCCAGCAGACGGAAGTGGCCGACAGGGAGTGGGTTCGAGCAGTACTTC. Its protein is CASRRKWPTGSGFEQYF.

This clone was seen a single time. At the DNA level, this CDR3 is encoded by other sequences in the same sample as well. V and J are TRBV19 and TRBJ1-5; 8 positions agree with TRBD1. Germline loops: CDR1 LNHDA, CDR2 SQIVND (reference sequence). V was pared by 1 base and J by 5 bases, with 4 bases of the junction left unmatched. The CDR3 totals 15 residues. The CDR3 region is CASSIGDRGYQPQHF. The CDR3 bases are TGTGCCAGTAGTATAGGAGACAGGGGCTATCAGCCCCAGCATTTT.

This clone was observed at least ten times. Other DNA sequences in the same sample also yield this CDR3. The chain combines TRBV5-1 with TRBJ2-5; 7 bases match TRBD1. The CDR3 extends over 14 amino acids. After removal of 2 bases from V and 5 bases from J, the junction contained 6 bases not matched to a gene. Germline lookup yields CDR1 SGHRS and CDR2 YFSETQ. The CDR3 sequence is CASSFQGVQETQYF. CDR3 nucleotide sequence: TGCGCCAGCAGCTTCCAGGGGGTCCAGGAGACCCAGTACTTC.

The V gene is TRBV9, the J gene TRBJ2-7, with D unresolved. The CDR3 loop spans 14 amino acids. Germline values: CDR1 SGDLS, CDR2 YYNGEE. Trimming took off 0 bases at V and 1 base at J, with 8 bases between the two ends. The CDR3 is CASSVDGESYEQYF. The CDR3 coding sequence is TGTGCCAGCAGCGTAGATGGGGAATCCTACGAGCAGTACTTC.

The gene calls are TRBV3-1 (or the pseudogene TRBV3-2) and TRBJ2-7; possibly TRBD2 for D (5 bases). CDR3 length equals 14 residues. V was trimmed by 1 base and J by 5 bases, leaving 12 bases between them. Germline V gene lookup returns CDR1 LGHDT and CDR2 YNNKEL (reference sequence). CDR3 nucleotides: TGTGCCAGCAGCCAAGTACTAGGATGGGACGAGCAGTACTTC. Amino acids: CASSQVLGWDEQYF.

The V gene is TRBV5-1, the J gene TRBJ2-7; tentative D call: TRBD1 (6 bases). The CDR3 loop spans 16 amino acids. V was shortened by 2 bases and J by 4 bases, with 19 bases between the two germline ends. Germline V gives CDR1 SGHRS, CDR2 YFSETQ. Written as DNA, the CDR3 is TGCGCCAGCAGCTTTACGACAGGCCGGACCCGATACGAGCAGTACTTC. It translates to CASSFTTGRTRYEQYF. The full variable domain, in which reference TRBV5-1 and TRBJ2-7 provide the parts outside the CDR3, is KAGVTQTPRYLIKTRGQQVTLSCSPISGHRSVSWYQQTPGQGLQFLFEYFSETQRNKGNFPGRFSGRQFSNSRSEMNVSTLELGDSALYLCASSFTTGRTRYEQYFGPGTRLTVT.

With regard to this clone: This CDR3 is also generated by other DNA sequences in the sample. The chain is built from TRBV18 and TRBJ1-5, with a tentative D call TRBD1 (6 bases). CDR1 KGHSH and CDR2 LQKENI come from the germline V gene. The CDR3 has 15 amino acids. V shed 4 bases and J shed 0 bases, with 10 bases lying between them. In DNA, the CDR3 is TGTGCCAGCTCACTCTCAGGGGCTAGCAATCAGCCCCAGCATTTT. It encodes CASSLSGASNQPQHF.

The genes are TRBV19 and TRBJ1-6; D remains unclear. This CDR3 has 17 residues. Germline CDR1 is LNHDA and CDR2 is SQIVND (reference sequence). The ends were cut back, 1 base at V and 0 bases at J, with 10 bases in the middle. CDR3 residues: CASSIAGGSSYNSPLHF. The CDR3 DNA sequence: TGTGCCAGTAGTATAGCAGGCGGAAGCTCCTATAATTCACCCCTCCACTTT.

The chain recombines TRBV30 with TRBJ2-3; the D is unclear. The germline gives CDR1 GTSNPN, CDR2 SVGIG (reference sequence). There are 12 residues in the CDR3. Trimming left V 5 bases short and J 3 bases short, with 9 bases between. The CDR3 reads CAWGKKTDTQYF. The CDR3 nucleotides read TGTGCCTGGGGAAAGAAAACAGATACGCAGTATTTT. The variable domain in full, with the rest retrieved from reference TRBV30 and TRBJ2-3, is SQTIHQWPATLVQPVGSPLSLECTVEGTSNPNLYWYRQAAGRGLQLLFYSVGIGQISSEVPQNLSASRPQDRQFILSSKKLLLSDSGFYLCAWGKKTDTQYFGPGTRLTVL.

The chain links TRBV10-3 to TRBJ1-1; possible D gene TRBD1, 5 bases. The CDR3 contains 14 residues. Germline V gene data show CDR1 as ENHRY and CDR2 as SYGVKD. V was pared by 4 bases and J by 5 bases, with 14 bases between. The DNA of the CDR3 is TGTGCCATCAGTGTTAGGGGCGCGGAGACTGAAGCTTTCTTT. This encodes CAISVRGAETEAFF.

The rearrangement links TRBV7-9 to TRBJ1-1, with 7 bases aligning to TRBD1. The length of the CDR3 is 15 residues. CDR1 and CDR2 from the germline V gene are SEHNR and FQNEAQ (reference sequence). With V trimmed by 3 bases and J by 1 base, 5 bases remained unmatched. The CDR3 nucleotides read TGTGCCAGCAGCTTGCGGACAGGAGGGAACACTGAAGCTTTCTTT. Its protein product is CASSLRTGGNTEAFF.

The chain employs TRBV29-1 and TRBJ1-6, with D possibly matching TRBD1 (5 bases). CDR3 size: 13 residues. Trimming took off 4 bases at V and 8 bases at J, with 12 bases between the two ends. Germline V gives CDR1 SQVTM, CDR2 ANQGSEA. The CDR3 sequence: CSVGAARDSPLHF. Written as DNA, the CDR3 is TGCAGCGTTGGGGCAGCCAGGGATTCACCCCTCCACTTT.